The clone carrying this T cell receptor (beta chain) appeared many times. The antigen is undetermined. The sample comes from a study of CD8 T cells in ankylosing spondylitis. TCRdb re-called the 5' RACE reads with MiXCR, one entry per CDR3 protein. This table has 220,000 or so distinct CDR3 sequences, 10% appearing once. Trimming cost V 2 bases and J 8 bases, with 18 bases left between them. This CDR3 region has 16 residues. Germline V CDR1 and CDR2: MNHEY, SVGAGI. Points from the study as a whole: Reportedly, disease-linked clones are significantly enriched in ankylosing spondylitis patients' matched synovial fluid.

The chain employs TRBV6-5 and TRBJ1-4, with D possibly matching TRBD1 (6 bases). The sequence was obtained from a male donor with ankylosing spondylitis or in good health (not recorded which). The specimen was blood, either unsorted or a sorted T cell fraction (not recorded which). This chain's CDR3 is CASSYHGRGGGEKLFF. CDR3 bases: TGTGCCAGCAGTTACCACGGCAGGGGCGGGGGAGAAAAACTGTTTTTT.